Following are 3 T cell receptor beta chains from one sample sequenced in a study of CXCR3-negative and CXCR3-positive naive CD8 T cells. Whole-study findings and limits: Compared with CXCR3-negative naive cells, CXCR3-positive naive cells showed more hydrophobic TRB CDR3s.

Antigen specificity for these receptors is unknown. 5' RACE that incorporated UMI labels was used to prepare the TRB cDNA libraries. Reanalyzing the 5' RACE reads, TCRdb keeps one entry per CDR3 protein, without DNA. The listing contains tens of thousands of distinct CDR3 sequences. The sample taken for sequencing was naive CXCR3+ CD8+ T cells from blood. Stated subset: CD45RO-CCR7+CD27+CD95- naive CD8+ T cells expressing CXCR3 (TNR3+). The receptor source for this set is a human donor in good health. Some clones in this sample may be carry-over from other donors' samples.

V and J are TRBV4-1 and TRBJ2-1; TCRdb indicates TRBD2, and absent DNA this call remains unverified. The V gene's germline CDR1 is MGHRA and CDR2 YSYEKL. This CDR3 is built from 16 residues. CDR3 sequence reads: CASSQVPGLAYNEQFF.

This chain uses TRBV28 with TRBJ1-2. CDR3 length equals 15 residues. CDR1 is MDHEN and CDR2 is SYDVKM in the germline V gene. The CDR3 reads CASSTHRTIVGGYTF.

The genes are TRBV4-3 and TRBJ2-3; the D call of TRBD2 rests on TCRdb alone, since no DNA is present to check it. Germline values: CDR1 LGHNA, CDR2 YSLEER. The length of the CDR3 is 16 residues. CDR3 protein: CASSPDPASGSDTQYF.